This T cell receptor beta chain was retrieved from a study of shared clonotypes between healthy human individuals. Notes on the study in general: Non-shared clonotypes displayed generation probabilities falling below those of clonotypes present in all four donors.

Germline V lookup: CDR1 LNHDA, CDR2 SQIVND (reference sequence). This CDR3 spans 14 amino acids. V lost 6 bases and J lost 4, with 15 bases in between. Naive CD8 isolation took CD45RO-negative cells positively selected for CCR7 and excluded terminally differentiated effector memory CD45RA+ cells. This clone was seen a handful of times. Its antigen is not identified. The protocol was immunoSEQ multiplex PCR, while the TCRdb copy is restricted to in-frame clones and leaves out a portion. Altogether about 1.9 million clones are present, 90% to 95% being singletons, with the ten largest covering more than 1.5%.

The sample was naive CD8+ T cells from PBMCs. The sequence was collected from a young man in good health. Some clones in this sample may be carry-over from other donors' samples. This chain joins TRBV19 and TRBJ1-1, with D unresolved. CDR3 sequence reads: CASSPRGLVTEAFF. CDR3 DNA sequence: TGTGCCAGTAGCCCCCGGGGTTTGGTCACTGAAGCTTTCTTT.